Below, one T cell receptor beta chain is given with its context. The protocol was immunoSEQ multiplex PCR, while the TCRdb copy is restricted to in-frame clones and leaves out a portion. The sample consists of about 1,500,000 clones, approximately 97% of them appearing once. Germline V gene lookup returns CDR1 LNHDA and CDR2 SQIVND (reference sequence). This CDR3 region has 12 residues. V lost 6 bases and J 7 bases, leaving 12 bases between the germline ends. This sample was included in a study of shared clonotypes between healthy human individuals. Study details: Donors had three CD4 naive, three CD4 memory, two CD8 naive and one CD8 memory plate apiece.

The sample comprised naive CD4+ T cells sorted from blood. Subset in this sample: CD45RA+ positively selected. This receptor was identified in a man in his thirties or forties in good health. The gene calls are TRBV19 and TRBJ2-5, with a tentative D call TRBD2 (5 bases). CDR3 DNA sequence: TGTGCCAGTAGCCAGGCACGGGGGACCCAGTACTTC. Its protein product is CASSQARGTQYF.